This entry describes one TCR beta chain. The antigen is not known. The record originates from a study of cytomegalovirus exposure and HLA in healthy donors. Findings of the study overall: A few of the chains that were CMV-associated were confirmed in vitro to be specific for CMV antigens. Researchers counted 164 TCR beta chains as cytomegalovirus-associated. Reported performance of the classifier showed diagnosis of cytomegalovirus status with high specificity and sensitivity.

V lost 4 bases and J 1 base, leaving 18 bases between the germline ends. From germline, CDR1 is SGHTS and CDR2 YDEGEE. This CDR3 contains 17 residues. PCR was performed using 60 Vbeta and 13 Jbeta primers. Some clones are missing from TCRdb's copy, which holds only in-frame ones; the method was immunoSEQ multiplex PCR. The repertoire includes about 210,000 clones, about 83% of them detected once, and around 9.6% sits in the top ten. V usage is TRBV5-8 and J usage is TRBJ1-3; a weak D match, TRBD1 (6 bases). The sample taken for sequencing was PBMCs. This TCR came from a woman aged 45-65 years in good health and CMV-seropositive. The CDR3 DNA follows: TGTGCCAGCAGCCCCACTTACAGGGAAGCTTCTGGAAACACCATATATTTT. Protein: CASSPTYREASGNTIYF. Based on the CDR3 plus reference TRBV5-8 and TRBJ1-3, the full variable domain is EAGVTQSPTHLIKTRGQQATLRCSPISGHTSVYWYQQALGLGLQFLLWYDEGEERNRGNFPPRFSGRQFPNYSSELNVNALELEDSALYLCASSPTYREASGNTIYFGEGSWLTVV.